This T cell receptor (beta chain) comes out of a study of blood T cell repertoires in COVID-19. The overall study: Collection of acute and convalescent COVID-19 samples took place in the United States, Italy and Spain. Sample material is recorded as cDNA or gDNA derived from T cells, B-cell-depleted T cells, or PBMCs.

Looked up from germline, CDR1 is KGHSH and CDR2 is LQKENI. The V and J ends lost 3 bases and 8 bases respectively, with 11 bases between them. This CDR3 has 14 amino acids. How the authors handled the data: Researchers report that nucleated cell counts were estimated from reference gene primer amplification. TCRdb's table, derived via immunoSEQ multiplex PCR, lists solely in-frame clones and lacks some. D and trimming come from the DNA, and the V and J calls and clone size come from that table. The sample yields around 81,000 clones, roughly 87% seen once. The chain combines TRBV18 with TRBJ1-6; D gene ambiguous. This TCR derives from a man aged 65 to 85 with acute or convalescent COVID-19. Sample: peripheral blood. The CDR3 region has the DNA TGTGCCAGCTCACCGATCTCTGGAGATTCACCCCTCCACTTT. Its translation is CASSPISGDSPLHF. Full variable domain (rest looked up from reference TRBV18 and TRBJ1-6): NAGVMQNPRHLVRRRGQEARLRCSPMKGHSHVYWYRQLPEEGLKFMVYLQKENIIDESGMPKERFSAEFPKEGPSILRIQQVVRGDSAAYFCASSPISGDSPLHFGNGTRLTVT.